The T cell receptor (beta chain) under discussion was sequenced for a study of tumor-infiltrating lymphocytes in localized non-small cell lung cancer. Study-level information: Resected tumor was paired with non-adjacent uninvolved lung from the same patient.

A note on this clone: The antigen remains undetermined.

Study findings and constraints: Each assay used a separate piece of the same tissue.

Method: immunoSEQ multiplex PCR; TCRdb's copy keeps in-frame clones and lacks some. The sample yields 10,000 to 13,000 clones, about 62% seen once. The CDR3 has 18 amino acids. With 1 base clipped from V and 3 bases from J, the junction kept 13 bases outside the gene matches. Germline CDR1 reads KGHSH; CDR2 reads LQKENI. The origin of this receptor is a human donor with non-small cell lung cancer. The rearrangement uses TRBV18 and TRBJ2-3, with 7 bases lining up with TRBD2. Sequencing was performed on lung tumor tissue. The CDR3 nucleotides read TGTGCCAGCTCACCACTCCGGGCGAGCGGGACGGGGACAGATACGCAGTATTTT. Translation gives CASSPLRASGTGTDTQYF.